The entry below gives a single T cell receptor beta chain sequence along with its context. Its matching antigen is unknown. Methods used by the authors: To classify distant metastasis in papillary thyroid cancer, a model was built from CDR3 differences across clinicopathological groups. Through MiXCR, TCRdb re-clonotyped the PCR reads. The V and J calls reflect TCRdb's pipeline rather than the authors' work. The sample includes 25,000 to 40,000 clones, around 15% seen only once; the top ten take approximately 4.6%. Each patient went into thyroid surgery without having received any treatment. This specimen belongs to a study of metastatic and nonmetastatic thyroid tumors. Turning to the study itself: Thyroid patients, malignant and benign, had repertoires compared across blood and tumor or nodule tissue. Points from the study as a whole: In blood and tumor, TCR beta diversity was reportedly significantly higher in malignant thyroid tumors than in benign nodules.

The CDR3 loop spans 16 amino acids. The germline CDR1 and CDR2 sequences are MDHEN and SYDVKM. Trimming left V 7 bases short and J 1 base short, with 18 bases between. The sequenced sample was blood. The receptor was isolated from a female donor with papillary thyroid cancer or a benign thyroid nodule (not recorded which). Some clones in this sample may be carry-over from other donors' samples. The chain carries TRBV28 and TRBJ2-3; no clear D gene. The CDR3 DNA sequence: TGTGCCAGCATCCGACCATGGTTCCGAGGCACAGATACGCAGTATTTT. Encoded protein: CASIRPWFRGTDTQYF. Supplemented by reference TRBV28 and TRBJ2-3, the full variable domain reads DVKVTQSSRYLVKRTGEKVFLECVQDMDHENMFWYRQDPGLGLRLIYFSYDVKMKEKGDIPEGYSVSREKKERFSLILESASTNQTSMYLCASIRPWFRGTDTQYFGPGTRLTVL.